The table lists the clone carrying this T cell receptor (beta chain) with a few counts. These data belong to a study of human T cells and chemical hapten exposure. Trimming removed 5 bases at V and 4 bases at J, with 17 bases between. CDR3 length: 15 amino acids. TCRdb recomputed calls from the RACE reads with MiXCR, one row per CDR3 protein. This table holds 300,000 to 450,000 distinct CDR3 sequences, over 5% found once. This sample's time point: pre-sensitization, week 0. This sample's treatment: therapeutic diphenylcyclopropenone sensitization with weekly scalp DPC. The sequenced sample was whole blood, obtained in connection with sensitization to the hapten diphenylcyclopropenone (DPC). V usage is TRBV12-3 or TRBV12-4 and J usage is TRBJ2-5, with D uncertain. The origin of this receptor is a woman aged 18 to 35 with alopecia areata. Some clones in this sample may be carry-over from other donors' samples. The CDR3 spells CASSNGRPEGETQYF. The CDR3 region has the DNA TGTGCCAGCAGTAACGGACGCCCCGAAGGAGAGACCCAGTACTTC.